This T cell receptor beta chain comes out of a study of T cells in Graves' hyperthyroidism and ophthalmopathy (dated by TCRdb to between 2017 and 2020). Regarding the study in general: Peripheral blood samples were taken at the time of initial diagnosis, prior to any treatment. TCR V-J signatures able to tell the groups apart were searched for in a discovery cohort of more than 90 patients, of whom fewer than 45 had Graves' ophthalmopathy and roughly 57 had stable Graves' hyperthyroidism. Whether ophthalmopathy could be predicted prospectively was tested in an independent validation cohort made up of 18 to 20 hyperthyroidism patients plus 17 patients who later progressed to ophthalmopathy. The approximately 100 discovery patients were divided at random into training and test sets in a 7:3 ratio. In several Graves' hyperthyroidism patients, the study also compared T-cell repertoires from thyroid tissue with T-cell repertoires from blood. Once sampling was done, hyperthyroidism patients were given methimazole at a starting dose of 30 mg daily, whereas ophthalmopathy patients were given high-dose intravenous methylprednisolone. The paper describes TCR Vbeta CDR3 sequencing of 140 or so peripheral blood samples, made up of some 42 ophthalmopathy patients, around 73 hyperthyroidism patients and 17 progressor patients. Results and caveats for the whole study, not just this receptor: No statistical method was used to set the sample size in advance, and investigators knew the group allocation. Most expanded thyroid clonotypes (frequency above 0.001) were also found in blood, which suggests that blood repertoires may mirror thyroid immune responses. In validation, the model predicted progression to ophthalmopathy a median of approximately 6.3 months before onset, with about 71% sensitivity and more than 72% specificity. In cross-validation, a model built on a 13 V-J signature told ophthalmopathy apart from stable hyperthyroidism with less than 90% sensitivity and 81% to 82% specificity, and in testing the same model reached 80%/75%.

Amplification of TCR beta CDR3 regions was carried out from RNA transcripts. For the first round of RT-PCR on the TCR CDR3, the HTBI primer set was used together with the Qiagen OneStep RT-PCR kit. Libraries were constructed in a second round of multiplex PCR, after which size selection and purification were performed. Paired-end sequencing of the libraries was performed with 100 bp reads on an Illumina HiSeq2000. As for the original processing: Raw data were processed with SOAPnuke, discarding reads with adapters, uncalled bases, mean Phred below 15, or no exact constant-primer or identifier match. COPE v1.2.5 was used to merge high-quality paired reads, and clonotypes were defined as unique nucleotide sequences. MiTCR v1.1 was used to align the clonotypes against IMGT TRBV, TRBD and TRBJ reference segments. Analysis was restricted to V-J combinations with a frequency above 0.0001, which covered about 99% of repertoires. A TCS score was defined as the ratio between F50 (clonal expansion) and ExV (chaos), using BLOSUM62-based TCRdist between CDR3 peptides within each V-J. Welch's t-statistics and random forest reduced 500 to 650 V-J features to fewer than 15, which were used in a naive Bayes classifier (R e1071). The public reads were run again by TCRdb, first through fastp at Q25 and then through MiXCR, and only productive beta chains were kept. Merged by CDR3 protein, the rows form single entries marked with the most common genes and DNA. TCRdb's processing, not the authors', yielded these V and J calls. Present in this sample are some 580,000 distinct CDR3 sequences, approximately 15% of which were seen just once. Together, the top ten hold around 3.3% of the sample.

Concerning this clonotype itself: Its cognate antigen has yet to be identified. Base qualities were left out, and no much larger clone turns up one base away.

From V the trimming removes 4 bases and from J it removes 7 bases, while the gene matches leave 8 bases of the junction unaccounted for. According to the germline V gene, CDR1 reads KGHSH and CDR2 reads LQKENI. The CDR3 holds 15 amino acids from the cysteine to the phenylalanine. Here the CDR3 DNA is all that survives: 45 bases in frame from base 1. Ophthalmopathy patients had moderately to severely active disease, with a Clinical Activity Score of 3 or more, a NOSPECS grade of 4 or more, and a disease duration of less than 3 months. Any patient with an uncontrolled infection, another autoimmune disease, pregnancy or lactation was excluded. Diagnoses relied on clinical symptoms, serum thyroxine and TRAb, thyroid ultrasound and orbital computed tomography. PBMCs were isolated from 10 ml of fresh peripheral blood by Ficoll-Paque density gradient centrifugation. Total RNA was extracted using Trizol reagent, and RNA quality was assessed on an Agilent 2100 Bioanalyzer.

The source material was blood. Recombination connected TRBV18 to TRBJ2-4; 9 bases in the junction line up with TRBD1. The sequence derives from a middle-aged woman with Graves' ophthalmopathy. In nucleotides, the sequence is TGTGCCAGCTCACAGGGACAGGGACGTATGAACATTCAGTACTTC. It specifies CASSQGQGRMNIQYF.